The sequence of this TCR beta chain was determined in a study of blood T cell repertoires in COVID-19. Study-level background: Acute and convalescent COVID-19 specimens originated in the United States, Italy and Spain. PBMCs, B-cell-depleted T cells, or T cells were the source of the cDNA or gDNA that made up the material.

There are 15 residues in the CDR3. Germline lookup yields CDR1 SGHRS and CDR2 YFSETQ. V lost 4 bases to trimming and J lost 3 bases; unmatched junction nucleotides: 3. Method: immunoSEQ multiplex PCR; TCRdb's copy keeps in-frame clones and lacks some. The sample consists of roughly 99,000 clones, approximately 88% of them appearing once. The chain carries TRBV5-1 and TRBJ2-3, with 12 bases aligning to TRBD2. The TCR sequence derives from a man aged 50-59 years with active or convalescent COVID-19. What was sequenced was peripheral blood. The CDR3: CASSVLAGGTDTQYF. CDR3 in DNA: TGCGCCAGCAGCGTCCTAGCGGGAGGGACAGATACGCAGTATTTT. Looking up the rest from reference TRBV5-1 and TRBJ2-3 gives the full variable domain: KAGVTQTPRYLIKTRGQQVTLSCSPISGHRSVSWYQQTPGQGLQFLFEYFSETQRNKGNFPGRFSGRQFSNSRSEMNVSTLELGDSALYLCASSVLAGGTDTQYFGPGTRLTVL.